Below are 6 T cell receptor beta chains sequenced from a single sample in a study of T cells in Graves' hyperthyroidism and ophthalmopathy. Regions amplified from RNA transcripts were the TCR beta CDR3 regions. With the HTBI primer set, the TCR CDR3 went through a first round of RT-PCR. TCRdb re-called the multiplex PCR reads with MiXCR, one entry per CDR3 protein. The profile shows approximately 620,000 distinct CDR3 sequences, about 14% of them singletons. Sample: blood. Receptors originate from a woman younger than 45 with Graves' hyperthyroidism that later progressed to Graves' ophthalmopathy.

This clonotype has just a few counts. The V gene is TRBV27, the J gene TRBJ2-1; D unresolved. This CDR3 has 12 amino acids. Between the trimmed V and J ends, which lost 8 bases and 7 bases, there was a span of 12 bases. The V gene's germline CDR1 is MNHEY and CDR2 SMNVEV (reference sequence). The CDR3 coding sequence is TGTGCCAGCCGGATGGGTACAAATGAGCAGTTCTTC. Translation: CASRMGTNEQFF.

In this sample, this clonotype turned up many times. The chain combines TRBV19 with TRBJ2-2; 12 positions agree with TRBD2. The V and J ends lost 7 bases and 3 bases, in that order; junction bases with no gene match: 12. Germline CDR1 and CDR2: LNHDA and SQIVND (reference sequence). The CDR3 contains 18 residues. This chain's CDR3 is CASIPTSGRFNDTGELFF. In DNA, the CDR3 is TGTGCCAGTATCCCGACTAGCGGGAGATTTAACGACACCGGGGAGCTGTTTTTT.

This clonotype was observed at least ten times. V gene TRBV28 combines with J gene TRBJ1-4; D perhaps matches TRBD1 (6 bases). The CDR3 is 15 residues long. The ends were cut back, 2 bases at V and 5 bases at J, with 12 bases in the middle. Germline CDR1 is MDHEN and CDR2 is SYDVKM. This CDR3 is CASSLVGQMNEKLFF. The CDR3 region has the DNA TGTGCCAGCAGTTTAGTAGGACAGATGAATGAAAAACTGTTTTTT.

This clonotype was seen repeatedly, ten times or more. The chain links TRBV7-2 to TRBJ2-7; TRBD2 matches 8 bases. The CDR3 is made up of 15 amino acids. The V segment lost 4 bases and the J segment 0 bases; nucleotides outside the gene matches: 5. Germline assignment: CDR1 SGHTA and CDR2 FQGNSA. The CDR3 here is CASSWSGSVSYEQYF. The CDR3 coding sequence is TGTGCCAGCAGCTGGAGCGGGAGTGTCTCCTACGAGCAGTACTTC.

This rearrangement joins TRBV2 to TRBJ2-3; 12 bases align to TRBD2. Germline CDR1 SNHLY, CDR2 FYNNEI. The CDR3 loop spans 15 amino acids. Trimming removed 7 bases from V and 3 bases from J; junction bases left unmatched: 5. The CDR3 spells CASKGGTSGTDTQYF. The DNA of the CDR3 is TGTGCCAGCAAGGGGGGGACTAGCGGGACAGATACGCAGTATTTT.

The gene calls are TRBV2 and TRBJ1-4; 9 bases are shared with TRBD1. J lost 4 bases, V lost 8 bases, and 2 bases had no gene match. The germline V gene has CDR1 SNHLY and CDR2 FYNNEI. The CDR3 is 13 amino acids. The CDR3: CASGTGFNEKLFF. DNA for the CDR3: TGTGCCAGCGGGACAGGGTTTAATGAAAAACTGTTTTTT.